This is a list of T cell receptor beta chains from one sample in a study of blood T cell repertoires in COVID-19. Clones were sequenced by immunoSEQ multiplex PCR, and TCRdb holds only the in-frame ones, with some missing. This sample has about 150,000 clones, with 85% found just once. The sequencing sample was made of PBMCs or T cells enriched from blood (not recorded which). The receptors here all came from a woman between 40 and 55 years old who had recovered from COVID-19. Both conserved end residues are part of each CDR3. The D gene is left open where the match is weak.

>.|TRBJ1-2|TRBV6-5
TGTGCCAGCAGAGCGGTGAGCTATGGCTACACCTTC
CASRAVSYGYTF
>TRBD1|TRBJ1-5|TRBV2
TGTGCCAGCAGACCAATCGACAGGGATAATCAGCCCCAGCATTTT
CASRPIDRDNQPQHF
>.|TRBJ2-1|TRBV5-8
TGTGCCAGCAGCCATAGGAGGCGAGTCTCCTACAATGAGCAGTTCTTC
CASSHRRRVSYNEQFF
>TRBD1|TRBJ2-7|TRBV18
TGTGCCAGCTCACCGATCGGGCCGGGACAGGGCTACTACGAGCAGTACTTC
CASSPIGPGQGYYEQYF
>TRBD2|TRBJ2-7|TRBV7-8
TGTGCCAGCAGCTGGGGGACTAGCGGGGGTACCTACGAGCAGTACTTC
CASSWGTSGGTYEQYF
>.|TRBJ2-1|TRBV10-2
TGCGCCAGCAGTGAGACAGGCGGGGCAAGCTCCTACAATGAGCAGTTCTTC
CASSETGGASSYNEQFF
>.|TRBJ2-1|TRBV6-6
TGTGCCAGCTTTATCGGGGATTCCTACAATGAGCAGTTCTTC
CASFIGDSYNEQFF
>.|TRBJ1-6|TRBV27
TGTGCCAGCAGTTTTCCGTATTCACCCCTCCACTTT
CASSFPYSPLHF
>.|TRBJ2-2|TRBV5-1
TGCGCCAGCAGCTTGGAGGCCCCGGGTCAGATCACCGGGGAGCTGTTTTTT
CASSLEAPGQITGELFF
>TRBD1|TRBJ2-7|TRBV7-9
TGTGCCAGCAGCTTCCCGGGACAGGGACCTTACGAGCAGTACTTC
CASSFPGQGPYEQYF
>TRBD1|TRBJ1-2|TRBV13
TGTGCCAGCAGCCTCAGATGGAGGACAGGGATTAATGGCTACACCTTC
CASSLRWRTGINGYTF